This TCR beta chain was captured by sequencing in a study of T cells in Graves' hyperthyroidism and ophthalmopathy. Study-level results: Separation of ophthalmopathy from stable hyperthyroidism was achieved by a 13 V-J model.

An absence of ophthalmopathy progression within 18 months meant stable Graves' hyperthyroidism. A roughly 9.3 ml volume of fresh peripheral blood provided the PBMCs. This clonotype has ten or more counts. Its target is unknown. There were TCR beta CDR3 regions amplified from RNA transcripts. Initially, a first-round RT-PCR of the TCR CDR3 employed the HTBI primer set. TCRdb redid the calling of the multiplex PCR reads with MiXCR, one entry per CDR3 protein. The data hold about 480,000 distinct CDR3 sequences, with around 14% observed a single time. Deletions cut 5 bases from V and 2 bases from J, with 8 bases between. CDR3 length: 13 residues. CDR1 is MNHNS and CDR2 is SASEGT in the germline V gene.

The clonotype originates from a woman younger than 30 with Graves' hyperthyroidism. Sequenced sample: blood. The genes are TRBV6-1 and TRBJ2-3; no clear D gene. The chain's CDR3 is CASSSIFTDTQYF. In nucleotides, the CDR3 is TGTGCCAGCAGTTCCATTTTCACAGATACGCAGTATTTT.